One and the same sample provided the 14 T cell receptor beta chains below, sequenced in a study of shared clonotypes between healthy human individuals. Using immunoSEQ multiplex PCR, the repertoire was profiled, and TCRdb retains in-frame clones only, with some absent. Counted here are about 600,000 clones, around three quarters occurring once; the ten biggest clones make up around 12%. The sample taken for sequencing was PBMCs. These receptors were collected from a woman aged 40 to 50 in good health. Some clones in this sample may be carry-over from other donors' samples.

The rearrangement joins TRBV5-1 to TRBJ2-7; unclear D gene. The CDR3 length is 15 residues. Germline V lookup: CDR1 SGHRS, CDR2 YFSETQ. Trimming stripped 5 bases from V and 1 base from J, with 16 bases between. The CDR3 nucleotides are TGCGCCAGCAGATGGACGGGCTCTTCATCCTACGAGCAGTACTTC. It specifies CASRWTGSSSYEQYF.

The gene calls are TRBV2 and TRBJ1-1; D remains unclear. Trimming shortened V by 1 base and J by 1 base, and 10 bases separated the two germline ends. This CDR3 comprises 15 residues. Germline CDR1 SNHLY, CDR2 FYNNEI. The chain's CDR3 is CASSEVRGPNTEAFF. CDR3 nucleotides: TGTGCCAGCAGTGAAGTGCGGGGTCCGAACACTGAAGCTTTCTTT.

The chain carries TRBV30 and TRBJ2-7; TRBD1 or TRBD2 may be the D gene (5 bases each). The CDR3 has 15 residues. Looked up from germline, CDR1 is GTSNPN and CDR2 is SVGIG (reference sequence). Trimming took off 4 bases at V and 6 bases at J, with 22 bases between the two ends. The CDR3 sequence is CAWIPSGPSFLEQYF. CDR3 nucleotides: TGTGCCTGGATCCCCTCGGGACCCTCCTTTCTCGAGCAGTACTTC. Using reference TRBV30 and TRBJ2-7 for the parts outside the CDR3, the full variable domain is SQTIHQWPATLVQPVGSPLSLECTVEGTSNPNLYWYRQAAGRGLQLLFYSVGIGQISSEVPQNLSASRPQDRQFILSSKKLLLSDSGFYLCAWIPSGPSFLEQYFGPGTRLTVT.

The chain employs TRBV9 and TRBJ2-1, with 15 bases aligning to TRBD2. CDR3 size: 16 residues. The germline CDR1 and CDR2 sequences are SGDLS and YYNGEE. V was pared by 7 bases and J by 10 bases, with 12 bases of the junction left unmatched. CDR3 DNA: TGTGCCAGCCGACCTGGACTAGCGGGAGGGCGGGGGGAGCAGTTCTTC. It is translated as CASRPGLAGGRGEQFF.

The genes are TRBV27 and TRBJ1-5; D unresolved. The CDR3 extends over 12 amino acids. V lost 3 bases and J 9 bases, leaving 9 bases between the germline ends. CDR1 is MNHEY and CDR2 is SMNVEV in the germline V gene (reference sequence). As DNA, the CDR3 is TGTGCCAGCAGTTTCCGGGGTGGGCCCCAGCATTTT. Amino acid sequence: CASSFRGGPQHF.

This chain links TRBV21-1 with TRBJ1-2. TRBV21-1 is a documented pseudogene. This CDR3 region has 16 residues. CDR3 coding DNA: TGTGCCAGCAGCAAAGGTGAGACCTCCCTCGGCGGTGGCTACACCTTC. Its translation is CASSKGETSLGGGYTF.

On this clone itself: Only one base separates this from a far larger clonotype, so it likely reflects a read error. The rearrangement joins TRBV5-6 to TRBJ2-2; D is ambiguous. This CDR3 has 12 amino acids. V lost 4 bases, J lost 3 bases, and 4 bases lay in between. The V gene's germline CDR1 is SGHDT and CDR2 YYEEEE. Written as DNA, the CDR3 is TGTGCCAGCAGCCCCTACACCGGGGAGCTGTTTTTT. Protein sequence: CASSPYTGELFF.

About this clone itself: Other nucleotide sequences in the sample specify the same CDR3. V usage is TRBV7-2 and J usage is TRBJ1-2, with a possible D match to TRBD1 (5 bases). The CDR3 spans 17 residues. In germline, CDR1 is SGHTA, CDR2 FQGNSA. V was cut by 3 bases and J by 8 bases, with 25 bases left in between. The CDR3 bases are TGTGCCAGCAGCTTGGAAACAGGTCCCATGAGATCTATCGGCTACACCTTC. The encoded protein is CASSLETGPMRSIGYTF.

The chain combines TRBV11-3 with TRBJ2-5, with D uncertain. From germline, CDR1 is SGHNT and CDR2 YENEEA. The V end lost 5 bases, the J end lost 1 base, and 5 bases lay between the germline ends. This CDR3 has 12 amino acids. CDR3 in DNA: TGTGCCAGCAGCGAAACCCAAGAGACCCAGTACTTC. It encodes CASSETQETQYF.

This clone was seen a handful of times. The V call is TRBV4-3, the J call TRBJ2-1; TRBD2 matches at 9 bases. Germline trimming cut 2 bases from V and 4 bases from J; bases unmatched to any gene: 9. This CDR3 comprises 17 residues. CDR1 is LGHNA and CDR2 is YSLEER in the germline V gene. For the CDR3, the DNA is TGCGCCAGCAGCCAATGGGCAGTAGCGGGGGCGTACAATGAGCAGTTCTTC. Protein product: CASSQWAVAGAYNEQFF.

This clone was seen just once. The sample contains more than one DNA sequence encoding this CDR3. CDR3 loop: CASSVGGAGTEAFF. The CDR3, as DNA: TGTGCCAGCAGCGTAGGAGGGGCCGGCACTGAAGCTTTCTTT. The chain employs TRBV9 and TRBJ1-1, with D tentatively TRBD1 (5 bases). CDR3 length: 14 amino acids. Germline-derived CDR1 and CDR2 are SGDLS and YYNGEE. Trimming left V 0 bases short and J 4 bases short, with 10 bases between. Using reference TRBV9 and TRBJ1-1 for the parts outside the CDR3, the full variable domain is DSGVTQTPKHLITATGQRVTLRCSPRSGDLSVYWYQQSLDQGLQFLIQYYNGEERAKGNILERFSAQQFPDLHSELNLSSLELGDSALYFCASSVGGAGTEAFFGQGTRLTVV.

The V call is TRBV4-1, the J call TRBJ1-5; 10 bases line up with TRBD1. CDR3 length: 15 residues. Germline CDR1 is MGHRA and CDR2 is YSYEKL. Trimming cost V 4 bases and J 7 bases; bases outside gene matches: 7. Here the CDR3 DNA reads TGCGCCAGCAGCCGGGACAGGGGAGGGGGACAGCCCCAGCATTTT. Translating gives CASSRDRGGGQPQHF.

The chain combines TRBV11-3 with TRBJ2-7; D is ambiguous. Trimming removed 6 bases at V and 0 bases at J, with 9 bases between. CDR1 and CDR2 (germline): SGHNT, YENEEA. The CDR3 runs to 13 residues. The CDR3 loop is CASSSTGSYEQYF. The CDR3 coding sequence is TGTGCCAGCAGTTCGACGGGCTCCTACGAGCAGTACTTC.

V and J are TRBV4-1 and TRBJ2-2; tentatively, D is TRBD1 (5 bases). V lost 4 bases and J lost 1, with 13 bases in between. Germline V gene data show CDR1 as MGHRA and CDR2 as YSYEKL. The length of the CDR3 is 16 residues. CDR3 loop: CASSRLRALNTGELFF. CDR3 DNA: TGCGCCAGCAGCCGACTCAGGGCCCTGAACACCGGGGAGCTGTTTTTT.